The next 27 T cell receptor beta chains were all read from a single sample in a study of neoadjuvant anti-PD-1 for oral cavity cancer (dated by TCRdb to the early 2020s). The library was obtained by the immunoSEQ multiplex PCR assay. As stored in TCRdb, this immuneACCESS dataset retains in-frame rearrangements with V and J assigned. A fraction of the clones does not appear; measured against another copy, unresolved V genes explain less than half of the discrepancy, and the remainder lacks a known reason. For this sample there are under 8,000 clones; roughly 60% appear just once. The ten largest clones take up 3.2% of the sample. The sample's time point, from its label and the paper: after neoadjuvant nivolumab, at surgical resection. The material sequenced was PBMCs, taken after nivolumab (anti-PD-1) treatment. Receptors were obtained from a person aged 35-79 years with oral cavity squamous cell carcinoma.

The CDR3 DNA follows: TGTGCCAGCGGTCCTAGGGGGTCCTCTGGAAACACCATATATTTT. Its translation is CASGPRGSSGNTIYF. This chain connects TRBV7-9 to TRBJ1-3; the D gene is possibly TRBD1 (6 bases). CDR1 and CDR2 from the germline V gene are SEHNR and FQNEAQ (reference sequence). This CDR3 spans 15 amino acids. V was clipped by 8 bases and J by 0 bases, with 14 bases between them.

This clone was detected a few times. The chain carries TRBV2 and TRBJ1-5, with D perhaps matching TRBD1 (6 bases). This CDR3 is built from 15 residues. V was pared by 0 bases and J by 1 base, with 7 bases between. Germline V gene lookup returns CDR1 SNHLY and CDR2 FYNNEI. The CDR3, as DNA: TGTGCCAGCAGTGAAGCCAGGGGAAGCAATCAGCCCCAGCATTTT. Translating gives CASSEARGSNQPQHF.

The chain uses TRBV28 and TRBJ2-2; maybe TRBD1 (6 bases). The V and J ends lost 2 bases and 0 bases respectively, with 13 bases between them. Germline values: CDR1 MDHEN, CDR2 SYDVKM. This CDR3 comprises 17 residues. The DNA for the CDR3 is TGTGCCAGCAGTTTAAATGACAGGTTCGCGAACACCGGGGAGCTGTTTTTT. Translation: CASSLNDRFANTGELFF. Full variable domain (rest looked up from reference TRBV28 and TRBJ2-2): DVKVTQSSRYLVKRTGEKVFLECVQDMDHENMFWYRQDPGLGLRLIYFSYDVKMKEKGDIPEGYSVSREKKERFSLILESASTNQTSMYLCASSLNDRFANTGELFFGEGSRLTVL.

V is TRBV7-2 and J is TRBJ2-3, with D perhaps matching TRBD2 (6 bases). The CDR3 sequence is 15 residues long. Trimming stripped 5 bases from V and 1 base from J, with 13 bases between. CDR1 and CDR2 (germline): SGHTA, FQGNSA. Here the CDR3 DNA reads TGTGCCAGCAGCCGAAGCGGGTTGGGCACAGATACGCAGTATTTT. This translates into CASSRSGLGTDTQYF.

The V call is TRBV18, the J call TRBJ1-1; the D is unclear. The CDR3 is 13 amino acids. The V and J ends lost 1 base and 4 bases respectively, with 7 bases between them. CDR1 and CDR2 from the germline V gene are KGHSH and LQKENI. Here the CDR3 reads CASSPQGSTEAFF. The CDR3 DNA is TGTGCCAGCTCACCACAGGGTTCCACTGAAGCTTTCTTT.

The V and J genes are TRBV6-5 and TRBJ1-2, with a tentative D call TRBD1 (6 bases). Trimming removed 1 base at V and 7 bases at J, with 7 bases between. CDR1 and CDR2 (germline): MNHEY, SVGAGI. This CDR3 is built from 12 residues. The CDR3 here is CASSYWGAGYTF. The CDR3 region has the DNA TGTGCCAGCAGTTACTGGGGGGCTGGCTACACCTTC.

This clone was detected only a few times. This chain uses TRBV7-6 with TRBJ2-3; D is undetermined. The CDR3 loop spans 15 amino acids. The germline gives CDR1 SGHVS, CDR2 FNYEAQ. V lost 1 base and J 2 bases, leaving 10 bases between the germline ends. The CDR3 nucleotides are TGTGCCAGCAGCTTAGAGGCCAGCCACACAGATACGCAGTATTTT. It encodes CASSLEASHTDTQYF.

The chain links TRBV27 to TRBJ2-2, with D maybe TRBD1 (6 bases). V lost 5 bases, J lost 6 bases, and 16 bases lay in between. In germline, CDR1 is MNHEY, CDR2 SMNVEV (reference sequence). This CDR3 is 15 amino acids long. The CDR3 region is CASSPLGNRAGELFF. DNA of the CDR3: TGTGCCAGCAGTCCCCTAGGAAACAGGGCCGGGGAGCTGTTTTTT.

The chain uses TRBV4-3 and TRBJ2-5; D is ambiguous. This CDR3 is built from 15 residues. CDR1 and CDR2 (germline): LGHNA, YSLEER. V was shortened by 0 bases and J by 1 base, with 9 bases between the two germline ends. The CDR3 sequence is CASSQDLRAQETQYF. CDR3 DNA: TGCGCCAGCAGCCAAGATCTCCGGGCCCAAGAGACCCAGTACTTC.

The chain uses TRBV6-5 and TRBJ2-7, with D perhaps matching TRBD2 (6 bases). V shed 7 bases and J shed 4 bases, with 17 bases lying between them. The germline V gene has CDR1 MNHEY and CDR2 SVGAGI. The CDR3 length is 14 residues. The CDR3 DNA reads as TGTGCCAGCAAAAGGGCGGGGCAAGTTTACGAGCAGTACTTC. Amino acids: CASKRAGQVYEQYF.

The J gene is TRBJ1-3, the V gene TRBV7-6; unclear D gene. Germline CDR1 reads SGHVS; CDR2 reads FNYEAQ. CDR3 size: 16 residues. Between the trimmed V and J ends, which lost 5 bases and 4 bases, there was a span of 18 bases. CDR3 in amino acids: CASSETLSGKGNTIYF. CDR3 nucleotide sequence: TGTGCCAGCAGCGAGACCTTGTCGGGGAAGGGAAACACCATATATTTT.

The genes are TRBV15 and TRBJ1-1; D unclear. Trimming took off 1 base at V and 1 base at J, with 10 bases between the two ends. The CDR3 consists of 15 residues. CDR1 and CDR2 from the germline V gene are LNHNV and YYDKDF (reference sequence). The CDR3 protein is CATSRGKTGNTEAFF. The CDR3 region has the DNA TGTGCCACCAGCAGAGGTAAGACTGGGAACACTGAAGCTTTCTTT.

This clone was observed once. The rearrangement uses TRBV27 and TRBJ2-7; 7 bases agree with TRBD1. The CDR3 is 14 residues long. Germline V CDR1 and CDR2: MNHEY, SMNVEV (reference sequence). J lost 6 bases, V lost 4 bases, and 9 bases had no gene match. As DNA, the CDR3 is TGTGCCAGCAGTTCCTCGGGACAGAGGGGCGAGCAGTACTTC. This encodes CASSSSGQRGEQYF.

This sequence joins TRBV4-1 and TRBJ1-1; D is unclear. Germline V gives CDR1 MGHRA, CDR2 YSYEKL. Trimming stripped 0 bases from V and 6 bases from J, with 5 bases between. The CDR3 length is 12 residues. CDR3 sequence reads: CASSQDLAEAFF. CDR3 in DNA: TGCGCCAGCAGCCAAGATTTGGCTGAAGCTTTCTTT.

This clone was counted only a few times. This chain connects TRBV7-9 to TRBJ2-7; D could derive from TRBD1 or TRBD2 (5 bases each). The CDR3 consists of 15 residues. Germline CDR1 is SEHNR and CDR2 is FQNEAQ (reference sequence). Trimming removed 5 bases at V and 2 bases at J, with 16 bases between. CDR3 sequence reads: CASSPPGPKTYEQYF. CDR3 bases: TGTGCCAGCAGCCCACCGGGGCCAAAGACCTACGAGCAGTACTTC.

This clone turned up a few times. The genes are TRBV30 and TRBJ1-2; maybe TRBD1 (6 bases). This CDR3 contains 13 residues. With 0 bases removed from V and 8 bases from J, the gap between germline ends came to 13 bases. Per the germline V gene, CDR1 is GTSNPN and CDR2 is SVGIG (reference sequence). The CDR3 sequence is CAWSVQGIYGYTF. DNA for the CDR3: TGTGCCTGGAGTGTACAGGGTATCTACGGCTACACCTTC.

The chain uses TRBV19 and TRBJ1-2; D is uncertain. Germline V gives CDR1 LNHDA, CDR2 SQIVND (reference sequence). Trimming took 6 bases from V and 7 from J, leaving 12 bases between them. The CDR3 is 12 amino acids. Here the CDR3 reads CASSKAMGGYTF. DNA for the CDR3: TGTGCCAGTAGCAAAGCAATGGGTGGCTACACCTTC.

The chain links TRBV19 to TRBJ1-1, with 8 bases aligning to TRBD1. The J segment lost 0 bases and the V segment lost 3 bases, leaving 9 bases of the junction unmatched. Per the germline V gene, CDR1 is LNHDA and CDR2 is SQIVND (reference sequence). The CDR3 runs 17 residues. The DNA for the CDR3 is TGTGCCAGTAGTATTCGGACAGGGCCTTCCATGAACACTGAAGCTTTCTTT. Amino acids: CASSIRTGPSMNTEAFF.

The chain is built from TRBV19 and TRBJ1-1, with 10 nucleotides matching TRBD1. V lost 6 bases to trimming and J lost 1 base; unmatched junction nucleotides: 5. Per the germline V gene, CDR1 is LNHDA and CDR2 is SQIVND (reference sequence). The CDR3 is 15 residues long. The CDR3 DNA reads as TGTGCCAGTAGCTGGGACAGGGGACGGAACACTGAAGCTTTCTTT. Its protein product is CASSWDRGRNTEAFF. The variable domain in full, completed from reference TRBV19 and TRBJ1-1, reads DGGITQSPKYLFRKEGQNVTLSCEQNLNHDAMYWYRQDPGQGLRLIYYSQIVNDFQKGDIAEGYSVSREKKESFPLTVTSAQKNPTAFYLCASSWDRGRNTEAFFGQGTRLTVV.

V and J are TRBV10-1 and TRBJ1-2; TRBD1 matches 8 bases. With V trimmed by 8 bases and J by 2 bases, 10 bases remained unmatched. This CDR3 has 15 residues. Germline CDR1 WNHNN, CDR2 SYGVQD (reference sequence). Here the CDR3 DNA reads TGCGCCAGCTCAGACCGGACAGGGAAAAACTATGGCTACACCTTC. Translated, it gives CASSDRTGKNYGYTF.

A few counts support this clone. The chain is built from TRBV5-3 and TRBJ1-5; TRBD1 matches 12 bases. Being an ORF, TRBV5-3 has a function that is uncertain. The length of the CDR3 is 14 residues. The V segment lost 7 bases and the J segment 6 bases; nucleotides outside the gene matches: 5. CDR3 amino acids: CARLGQGAFQPQHF. DNA of the CDR3: TGTGCCAGACTGGGACAGGGGGCGTTTCAGCCCCAGCATTTT.

This chain uses TRBV6-1 with TRBJ2-3; 8 nucleotides align to TRBD1. Trimming at V came to 1 base and at J to 2 bases, leaving 2 bases not matched to a gene. The CDR3 runs to 15 residues. Germline V gene sequence: CDR1 MNHNS, CDR2 SASEGT. CDR3 sequence (DNA): TGTGCCAGCAGTGAAGGGACAGGGTCCACAGATACGCAGTATTTT. This encodes CASSEGTGSTDTQYF.

This clone was seen a few times. The CDR3 loop reads CASSRQAITLEGSPLHF. The CDR3 bases are TGTGCCAGCAGCAGACAGGCTATTACCCTGGAAGGGTCACCCCTCCACTTT. The chain couples TRBV27 to TRBJ1-6, with a weak D call TRBD1 (6 bases). Germline V gives CDR1 MNHEY, CDR2 SMNVEV (reference sequence). This CDR3 is built from 17 residues. Trimming cost V 6 bases and J 10 bases, with 25 bases left between them.

The chain links TRBV4-2 to TRBJ2-7; D gene ambiguous. The germline V gene encodes CDR1 LGHNA and CDR2 YNFKEQ. The germline V and J ends were trimmed by 2 bases and 4 bases, with 6 bases remaining between them. The CDR3 totals 12 residues. CDR3 amino acids: CASSQNRYEQYF. The CDR3 DNA follows: TGTGCCAGCAGCCAAAACCGGTACGAGCAGTACTTC.

This chain links TRBV19 with TRBJ1-1, with TRBD1 matching over 7 bases. CDR3 length: 16 amino acids. From germline, CDR1 is LNHDA and CDR2 SQIVND (reference sequence). The V gene end was trimmed by 4 bases and the J gene end by 4 bases; junction bases not matched to a gene: 12. CDR3 sequence (DNA): TGTGCCAGTAGTACCTACGCTCGACAGGGTACCACTGAAGCTTTCTTT. Protein sequence: CASSTYARQGTTEAFF.

V gene TRBV19 combines with J gene TRBJ1-3, with D unclear. Germline values: CDR1 LNHDA, CDR2 SQIVND (reference sequence). The CDR3 totals 14 residues. V was cut by 3 bases and J by 0 bases, with 6 bases left in between. Written as DNA, the CDR3 is TGTGCCAGTAGTATTAAAAACTCTGGAAACACCATATATTTT. Translated, it gives CASSIKNSGNTIYF.

This clone has only one observation. This chain uses TRBV10-3 with TRBJ1-6, with a possible D match to TRBD1 (5 bases). Deletions cut 3 bases from V and 6 bases from J, with 12 bases between. Germline assignment: CDR1 ENHRY and CDR2 SYGVKD. The CDR3 spans 15 residues. The CDR3 nucleotides are TGTGCCATCAGTGACCCGACAGTGATTAATTCACCCCTCCACTTT. Encoded protein: CAISDPTVINSPLHF.